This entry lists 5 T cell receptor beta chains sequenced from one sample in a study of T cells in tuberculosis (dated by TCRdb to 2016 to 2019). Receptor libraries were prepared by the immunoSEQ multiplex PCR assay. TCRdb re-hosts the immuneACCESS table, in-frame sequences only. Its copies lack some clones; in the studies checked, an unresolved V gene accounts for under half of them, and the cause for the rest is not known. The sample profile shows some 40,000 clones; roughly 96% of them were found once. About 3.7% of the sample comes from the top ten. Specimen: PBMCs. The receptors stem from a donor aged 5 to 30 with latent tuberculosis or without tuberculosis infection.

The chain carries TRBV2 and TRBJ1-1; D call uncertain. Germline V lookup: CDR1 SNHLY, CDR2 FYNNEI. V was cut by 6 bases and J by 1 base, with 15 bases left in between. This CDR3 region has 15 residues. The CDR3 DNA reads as TGTGCCAGCAGGCTCCTTCTGACTGAGAACACTGAAGCTTTCTTT. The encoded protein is CASRLLLTENTEAFF. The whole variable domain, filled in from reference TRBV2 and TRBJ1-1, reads EPEVTQTPSHQVTQMGQEVILRCVPISNHLYFYWYRQILGQKVEFLVSFYNNEISEKSEIFDDQFSVERPDGSNFTLKIRSTKLEDSAMYFCASRLLLTENTEAFFGQGTRLTVV.

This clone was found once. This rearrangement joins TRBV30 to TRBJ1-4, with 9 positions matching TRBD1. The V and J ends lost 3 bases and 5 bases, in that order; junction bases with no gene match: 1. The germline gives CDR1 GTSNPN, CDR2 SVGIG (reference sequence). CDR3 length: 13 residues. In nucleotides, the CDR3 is TGTGCCTGGAGGGGACAGGGAAATGAAAAACTGTTTTTT. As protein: CAWRGQGNEKLFF.

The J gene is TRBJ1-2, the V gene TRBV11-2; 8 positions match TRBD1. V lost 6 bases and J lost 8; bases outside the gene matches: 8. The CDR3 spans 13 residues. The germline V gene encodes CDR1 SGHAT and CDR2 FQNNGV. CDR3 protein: CASRGQGLDGYTF. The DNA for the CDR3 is TGTGCCAGCAGAGGACAGGGCTTAGACGGCTACACCTTC. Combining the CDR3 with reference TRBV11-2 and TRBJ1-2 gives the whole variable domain EAGVAQSPRYKIIEKRQSVAFWCNPISGHATLYWYQQILGQGPKLLIQFQNNGVVDDSQLPKDRFSAERLKGVDSTLKIQPAKLEDSAVYLCASRGQGLDGYTFGSGTRLTVV.

CDR3 DNA sequence: TGTGCCAGCAGTGTAACGGAGACAGATACGCAGTATTTT. The encoded protein is CASSVTETDTQYF. The rearrangement uses TRBV2 and TRBJ2-3; D gene ambiguous. Per germline, CDR1 SNHLY and CDR2 FYNNEI. The CDR3 consists of 13 residues. V was shortened by 4 bases and J by 3 bases, with 8 bases between the two germline ends.

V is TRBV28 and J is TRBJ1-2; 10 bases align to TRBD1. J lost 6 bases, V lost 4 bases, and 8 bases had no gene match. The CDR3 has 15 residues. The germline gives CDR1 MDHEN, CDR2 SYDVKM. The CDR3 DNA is TGTGCCAGCAGTTCCGCCCCCGGGACAGGGGATGGCTACACCTTC. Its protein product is CASSSAPGTGDGYTF.